A selection of T cell receptor beta chains follows, all from one sample in a study of blood T cell repertoires in COVID-19. The method was immunoSEQ multiplex PCR; TCRdb's version includes in-frame clones alone and lacks a portion of them. Altogether 290,000 or so clones are present, 87% being singletons, with the ten largest covering 2% to 3%. The sample comprised peripheral blood. The receptors come from a young man with active or convalescent COVID-19. The CDR3 runs from the conserved cysteine through the conserved F or W. D genes are given only for firm matches. Only some rows state a clone size, as once, few, many or a class for expanded clones.

. TRBJ2-1 TRBD2 TRBV7-7 CASSSRRLLAFPASYNEQFF TGTGCCAGCAGCTCCCGCCGTCTACTAGCGTTCCCTGCTTCCTACAATGAGCAGTTCTTC
. TRBJ1-1 TRBD1 TRBV28 CASSPRDRVELAFF TGTGCCAGCAGTCCCCGGGACAGGGTTGAGTTGGCTTTCTTT
once TRBJ2-2 . TRBV5-1 CASSLVRMNTGELFF TGCGCCAGCAGCTTGGTGCGGATGAACACCGGGGAGCTGTTTTTT
medium-sized TRBJ1-2 . TRBV5-8 CASRRDNNYGYTF TGTGCCAGCAGGCGTGACAATAACTATGGCTACACCTTC
. TRBJ1-4 TRBD1 TRBV9 CASSAGTGGNEKLFF TGTGCCAGCAGCGCAGGGACAGGGGGGAATGAAAAACTGTTTTTT
. TRBJ2-2 TRBD1 TRBV19 CASSHWDRDSNTGELFF TGTGCCAGTAGCCATTGGGACAGGGATTCGAACACCGGGGAGCTGTTTTTT
once TRBJ1-1 . TRBV10-3 CAISTLNTEAFF TGTGCCATCAGCACATTGAACACTGAAGCTTTCTTT
. TRBJ2-3 TRBD2 TRBV20-1 CSASLTSGGFTDTQYF TGCAGTGCTAGTTTAACTAGCGGGGGATTCACAGATACGCAGTATTTT
. TRBJ1-1 . TRBV27 CASSFGREGNTEAFF TGTGCCAGCAGTTTCGGCAGGGAGGGCAACACTGAAGCTTTCTTT
. TRBJ1-1 . TRBV28 CASCLRQGNTEAFF TGTGCCAGCTGCCTGAGGCAGGGGAACACTGAAGCTTTCTTT
. TRBJ1-4 TRBD1 TRBV13 CASSLRGQGDEKLFF TGTGCCAGCAGCTTAAGGGGACAGGGAGATGAAAAACTGTTTTTT
. TRBJ1-6 . TRBV28 CASSSRSETRENSPLHF TGTGCCAGCAGTTCGAGGTCCGAGACAAGGGAGAATTCACCCCTCCACTTT
once TRBJ2-7 . TRBV24-1 CATSSGGPYEQYF TGTGCCACCAGTTCAGGGGGGCCGTACGAGCAGTACTTC
. TRBJ1-3 . TRBV7-8 CASSLPGSSGNTIYF TGTGCCAGCAGCTTACCGGGGAGTTCTGGAAACACCATATATTTT
. TRBJ1-2 TRBD1 TRBV7-9 CASSPRTGSSTLYGYTF TGTGCCAGCAGCCCTAGGACAGGGTCGTCCACTCTCTATGGCTACACCTTC
once TRBJ2-2 TRBD1 TRBV28 CASSLWTGSGELFF TGTGCCAGCAGTTTATGGACAGGGTCCGGGGAGCTGTTTTTT
. TRBJ1-2 . TRBV6-5 CASSYSLTVGYGYTF TGTGCCAGCAGCTACAGTCTCACGGTCGGCTATGGCTACACCTTC
. TRBJ1-3 . TRBV10-3 CAISGATKSSGNTIYF TGTGCCATCAGTGGGGCTACAAAAAGCTCTGGAAACACCATATATTTT
. TRBJ1-2 TRBD1 TRBV14 CASSFIHTGVDGYTF TGTGCCAGCAGCTTCATTCACACAGGGGTCGATGGCTACACCTTC
. TRBJ2-7 . TRBV2 CASTQGRSYEQYF TGTGCCAGCACTCAGGGGCGGTCCTACGAGCAGTACTTC
. TRBJ2-5 TRBD1 TRBV5-6 CASSSWTGYRETQYF TGTGCCAGCAGCTCCTGGACAGGGTATAGAGAGACCCAGTACTTC
. TRBJ1-2 TRBD1 TRBV5-1 CASSYGAGQHPYGYTF TGCGCCAGCAGCTATGGGGCGGGACAGCACCCCTATGGCTACACCTTC
. TRBJ1-1 . TRBV6-2/TRBV6-3 CASSFSQSETEAFF TGTGCCAGCAGTTTTTCGCAGAGCGAGACTGAAGCTTTCTTT
. TRBJ2-2 . TRBV21-1 CASRGQGATGELFF TGTGCCAGCAGGGGTCAGGGGGCCACCGGGGAGCTGTTTTTT
. TRBJ2-1 . TRBV5-1 CASSSRLGADNEQFF TGCGCCAGCAGCTCCCGGTTAGGAGCGGACAATGAGCAGTTCTTC
once TRBJ1-1 . TRBV2 CASITTGMNTEAFF TGTGCCAGCATCACGACAGGAATGAACACTGAAGCTTTCTTT
. TRBJ2-7 TRBD1 TRBV5-8 CASSGSGTGAEQYF TGTGCCAGCAGCGGATCCGGGACAGGTGCCGAGCAGTACTTC
. TRBJ2-3 TRBD2 TRBV6-2/TRBV6-3 CASSALAGLIRDLSQYF TGTGCCAGCAGCGCACTAGCGGGTCTAATCCGCGATTTGTCTCAGTATTTT
. TRBJ2-6 . TRBV19 CASSLSGANVLTF TGTGCCAGTTCCCTCTCTGGGGCCAACGTCCTGACTTTC
. TRBJ2-5 . TRBV24-1 CATSDPNQETQYF TGTGCCACCAGTGACCCTAACCAAGAGACCCAGTACTTC
. TRBJ2-7 . TRBV7-2 CASGSQTSSYEQYF TGTGCCAGCGGGTCCCAGACTAGTTCCTACGAGCAGTACTTC
. TRBJ1-4 TRBD1 TRBV5-1 CASSRGTGASNEKLFF TGCGCCAGCAGCCGCGGCACAGGGGCTTCTAATGAAAAACTGTTTTTT
. TRBJ2-1 TRBD2 TRBV3-1/TRBV3-2 CASNSLAGGVLKQFF TGTGCCAGCAACAGCCTTGCGGGAGGCGTTTTGAAGCAGTTCTTC
. TRBJ1-5 TRBD1 TRBV6-4 CASSATGSDQPQHF TGTGCCAGCAGTGCGACAGGGTCGGATCAGCCCCAGCATTTT
. TRBJ2-2 . TRBV27 CASSLYAGELFF TGTGCCAGCAGCCTCTACGCCGGGGAGCTGTTTTTT